This T cell receptor (beta chain) was documented in a study of blood T cell repertoires in COVID-19. Study-wide background: Italy, Spain and the United States were the sources of the convalescent and acute COVID-19 samples. T cells, B-cell-depleted T cells, or PBMCs supplied cDNA or gDNA.

The authors' processing: It was from reference gene primer amplification that nucleated cell counts were estimated. Here immunoSEQ multiplex PCR was the method, and the copy in TCRdb shows in-frame clones only, minus some. D and trimming were read from the DNA, whereas the V and J calls and clone size are those reported in that table. The repertoire has 190,000 or so clones, around nine tenths of them found once; the top ten carry less than 3%. Trimming cost V 5 bases and J 5 bases, with 15 bases left between them. CDR3 size: 14 residues. Germline V gene sequence: CDR1 MNHEY, CDR2 SVGEGT. This clonotype originated in a man in his forties with active or convalescent COVID-19. This sequence joins TRBV6-2 or TRBV6-3 and TRBJ1-1; D gene ambiguous. Sequencing was carried out using peripheral blood. CDR3 sequence (DNA): TGTGCCAGCAGTCAGACGGCAGGAGGGACTGAAGCTTTCTTT. It encodes CASSQTAGGTEAFF.